This TCR beta chain was sequenced for a study of T cells in Graves' hyperthyroidism and ophthalmopathy. Amplified TCR beta CDR3 regions came from RNA transcripts. TCR CDR3 underwent first-round RT-PCR with the HTBI primer set. A single record per CDR3 protein comes from TCRdb applying MiXCR to the multiplex PCR reads. The sample includes 350,000 to 400,000 distinct CDR3 sequences, 19% seen only once; the top ten take roughly 3.5%. Stability of Graves' hyperthyroidism was defined as absent ophthalmopathy progression within 18 months. Ten or more counts support this clonotype. CDR1 is SGHVS, CDR2 FQNEAQ, per germline. The CDR3 has 14 amino acids. V trimming: 5 bases; J trimming: 4 bases; junction bases outside the gene matches: 7.

The gene calls are TRBV7-8 and TRBJ2-5; TRBD1 matches at 7 bases. The sequencing input was blood. This TCR derives from a woman younger than 30 with Graves' hyperthyroidism. CDR3 bases: TGTGCCAGCAGCCATCGACAGGGACCAGAGACCCAGTACTTC. Its translation is CASSHRQGPETQYF.